This T cell receptor (beta chain) was sequenced in a study of shared clonotypes between healthy human individuals. Findings of the study overall: Compared with clonotypes that all four donors shared, non-shared clonotypes had lower generation probabilities.

Trimming shortened V by 3 bases and J by 2 bases, and 17 bases separated the two germline ends. The CDR3 has 16 residues. From germline, CDR1 is SGHDN and CDR2 FVKESK. Sequencing used immunoSEQ multiplex PCR; TCRdb keeps in-frame clones, though not all of them. This table has roughly 2,300,000 clones, just under 95% appearing once. Comment on this clone: Its antigen remains unknown.

V gene TRBV14 combines with J gene TRBJ2-7; D may be TRBD1 (5 bases). Sample: naive CD4+ T cells from PBMCs. As for subset: CD45RA+ positively selected. This TCR was recovered from a young man in good health. Some clones in this sample may be carry-over from other donors' samples. This chain's CDR3 is CASSQLTGLPPYEQYF. The CDR3 DNA is TGTGCCAGCAGCCAGCTCACAGGTCTTCCCCCCTACGAGCAGTACTTC.